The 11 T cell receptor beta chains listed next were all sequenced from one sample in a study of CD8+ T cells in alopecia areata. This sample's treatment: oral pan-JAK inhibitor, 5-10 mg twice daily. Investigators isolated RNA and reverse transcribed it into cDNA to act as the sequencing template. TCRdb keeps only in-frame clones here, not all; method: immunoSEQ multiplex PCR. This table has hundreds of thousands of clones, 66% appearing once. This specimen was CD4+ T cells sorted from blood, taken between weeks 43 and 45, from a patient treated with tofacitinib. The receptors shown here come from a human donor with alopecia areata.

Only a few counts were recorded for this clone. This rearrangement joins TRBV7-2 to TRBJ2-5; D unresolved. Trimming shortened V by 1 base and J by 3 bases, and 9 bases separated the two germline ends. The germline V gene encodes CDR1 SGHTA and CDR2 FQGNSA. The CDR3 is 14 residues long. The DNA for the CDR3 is TGTGCCAGCAGCTTAGGGAGTTCCAAAGAGACCCAGTACTTC. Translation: CASSLGSSKETQYF.

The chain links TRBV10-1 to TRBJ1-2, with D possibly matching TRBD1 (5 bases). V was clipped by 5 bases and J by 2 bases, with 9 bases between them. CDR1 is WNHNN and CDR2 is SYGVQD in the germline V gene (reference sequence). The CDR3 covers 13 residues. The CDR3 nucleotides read TGCGCCAGCAGTCCAGACAGCAACTATGGCTACACCTTC. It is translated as CASSPDSNYGYTF.

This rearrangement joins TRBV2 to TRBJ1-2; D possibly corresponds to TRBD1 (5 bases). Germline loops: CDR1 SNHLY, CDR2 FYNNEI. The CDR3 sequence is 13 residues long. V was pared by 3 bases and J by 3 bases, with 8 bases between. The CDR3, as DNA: TGTGCCAGCAGTGAGGCAGGGTACTATGGCTACACCTTC. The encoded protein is CASSEAGYYGYTF.

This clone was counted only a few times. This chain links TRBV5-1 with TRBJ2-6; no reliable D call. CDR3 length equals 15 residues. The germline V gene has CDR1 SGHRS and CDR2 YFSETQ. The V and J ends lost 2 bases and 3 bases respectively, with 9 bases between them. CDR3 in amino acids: CASSLESLGANVLTF. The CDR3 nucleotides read TGCGCCAGCAGCTTAGAGAGTCTTGGGGCCAACGTCCTGACTTTC.

CDR3 residues: CASSRGTARDTQYF. As DNA, the CDR3 is TGTGCCAGCAGCAGGGGGACGGCAAGAGATACGCAGTATTTT. The rearrangement uses TRBV5-6 and TRBJ2-3; D possibly corresponds to TRBD1 (6 bases). V lost 4 bases, J lost 5 bases, and 14 bases lay in between. CDR1 and CDR2 from the germline V gene are SGHDT and YYEEEE. The CDR3 covers 14 residues.

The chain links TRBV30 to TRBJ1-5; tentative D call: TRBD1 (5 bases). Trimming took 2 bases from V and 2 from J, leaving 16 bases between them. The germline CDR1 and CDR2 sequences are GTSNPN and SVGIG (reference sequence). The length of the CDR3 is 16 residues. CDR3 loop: CAWSIAGGRGNQPQHF. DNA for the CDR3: TGTGCCTGGAGTATTGCGGGTGGCAGGGGCAATCAGCCCCAGCATTTT.

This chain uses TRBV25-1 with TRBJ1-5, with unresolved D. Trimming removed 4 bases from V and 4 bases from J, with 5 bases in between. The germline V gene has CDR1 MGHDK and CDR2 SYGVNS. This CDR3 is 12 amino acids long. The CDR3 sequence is CASSGVNQPQHF. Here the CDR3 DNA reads TGTGCCAGCAGTGGGGTTAATCAGCCCCAGCATTTT.

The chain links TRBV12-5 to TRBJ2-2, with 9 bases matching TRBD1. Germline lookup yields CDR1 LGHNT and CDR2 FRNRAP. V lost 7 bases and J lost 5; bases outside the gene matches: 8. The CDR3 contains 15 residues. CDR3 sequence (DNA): TGTGCTAGTGTTGACCGGGACAGGGAAACCGGGGAGCTGTTTTTT. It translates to CASVDRDRETGELFF.

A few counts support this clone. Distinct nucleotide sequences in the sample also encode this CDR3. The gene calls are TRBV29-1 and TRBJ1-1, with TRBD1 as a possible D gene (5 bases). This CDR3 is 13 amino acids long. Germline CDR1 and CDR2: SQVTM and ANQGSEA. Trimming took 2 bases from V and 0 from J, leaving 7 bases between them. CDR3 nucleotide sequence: TGCAGCGTTGAAAGACAGATGAACACTGAAGCTTTCTTT. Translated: CSVERQMNTEAFF. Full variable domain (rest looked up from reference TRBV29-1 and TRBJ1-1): SAVISQKPSRDICQRGTSLTIQCQVDSQVTMMFWYRQQPGQSLTLIATANQGSEATYESGFVIDKFPISRPNLTFSTLTVSNMSPEDSSIYLCSVERQMNTEAFFGQGTRLTVV.

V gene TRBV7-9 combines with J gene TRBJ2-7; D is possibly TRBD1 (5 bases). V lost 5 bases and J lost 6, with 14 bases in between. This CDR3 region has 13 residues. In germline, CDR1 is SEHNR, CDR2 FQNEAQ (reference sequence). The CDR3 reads CASSKRGITEQYF. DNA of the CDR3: TGTGCCAGCAGCAAAAGGGGTATAACCGAGCAGTACTTC.

The CDR3 sequence is CASSQESGQINEKLFF. Here the CDR3 DNA reads TGCGCCAGCAGCCAAGAATCCGGGCAGATTAATGAAAAACTGTTTTTT. V and J are TRBV4-1 and TRBJ1-4, with D hard to call. The V gene's germline CDR1 is MGHRA and CDR2 YSYEKL. V was cut by 0 bases and J by 4 bases, with 12 bases left in between. CDR3 length equals 16 residues.